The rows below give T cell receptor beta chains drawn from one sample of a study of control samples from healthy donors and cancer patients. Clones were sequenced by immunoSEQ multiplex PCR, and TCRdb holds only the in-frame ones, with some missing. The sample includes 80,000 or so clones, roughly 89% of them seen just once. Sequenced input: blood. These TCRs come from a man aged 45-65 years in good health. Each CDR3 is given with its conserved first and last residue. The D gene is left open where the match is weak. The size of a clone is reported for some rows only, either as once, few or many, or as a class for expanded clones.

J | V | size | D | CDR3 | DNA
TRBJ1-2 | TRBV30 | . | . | CAWGSPRTGSDGYTF | TGTGCCTGGGGGAGCCCCCGGACGGGGTCGGATGGCTACACCTTC
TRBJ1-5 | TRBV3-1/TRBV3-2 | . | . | CASSQGRVNQPQHF | TGTGCCAGCAGCCAAGGCAGGGTAAATCAGCCCCAGCATTTT
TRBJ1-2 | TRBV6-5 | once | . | CASSYPGNGYTF | TGTGCCAGCAGTTACCCGGGCAATGGCTACACCTTC
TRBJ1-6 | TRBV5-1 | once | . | CASSPKPYSDSPLHF | TGCGCCAGCAGCCCGAAACCTTACAGCGACTCACCCCTCCACTTT
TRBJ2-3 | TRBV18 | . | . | CASSRGPGESTDTQYF | TGTGCCAGCTCACGAGGACCGGGCGAAAGCACAGATACGCAGTATTTT
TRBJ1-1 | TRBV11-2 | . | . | CASSSLSGSPEAFF | TGTGCCAGCAGCTCCCTCTCAGGCTCTCCTGAAGCTTTCTTT
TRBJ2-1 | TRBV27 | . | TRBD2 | CASSPGLAGNNEQFF | TGTGCCAGCAGTCCCGGACTAGCGGGAAACAATGAGCAGTTCTTC
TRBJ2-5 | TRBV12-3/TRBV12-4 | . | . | CASSLHSQETQYF | TGTGCCAGCAGTTTACACAGTCAAGAGACCCAGTACTTC
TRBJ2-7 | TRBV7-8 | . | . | CASGAGTGTLGRWVF | TGTGCCAGCGGGGCGGGAACAGGGACCCTCGGGCGTTGGGTCTTC
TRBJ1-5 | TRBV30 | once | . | CAWSNGGRNQPQHF | TGTGCCTGGAGTAACGGGGGGCGGAATCAGCCCCAGCATTTT
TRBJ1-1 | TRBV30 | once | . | CAWSLNIEAFF | TGTGCCTGGAGTCTAAACATCGAAGCTTTCTTT
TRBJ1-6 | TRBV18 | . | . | CASSPRTNSPLHF | TGTGCCAGCTCACCGCGTACTAATTCACCCCTCCACTTT
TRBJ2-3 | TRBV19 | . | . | CASSIGVSSTDTQYF | TGTGCCAGTAGTATAGGCGTTTCTAGCACAGATACGCAGTATTTT
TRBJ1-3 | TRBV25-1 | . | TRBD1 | CASSDALGQGFGNTIYF | TGTGCCAGCAGTGATGCCCTGGGACAGGGGTTCGGAAACACCATATATTTT
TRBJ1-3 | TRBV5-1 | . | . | CASSLEGNTIYF | TGCGCCAGCAGCTTAGAGGGAAACACCATATATTTT
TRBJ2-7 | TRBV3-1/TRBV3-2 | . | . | CASSPRLGGTYEQYF | TGTGCCAGCAGCCCTCGGTTAGGGGGGACCTACGAGCAGTACTTC
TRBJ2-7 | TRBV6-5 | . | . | CASSYLSSPYEQYF | TGTGCCAGCAGTTACTTGTCGAGTCCCTACGAGCAGTACTTC
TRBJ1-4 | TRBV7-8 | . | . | CASSLGGSNEKLFF | TGTGCCAGCAGCTTAGGGGGGTCTAATGAAAAACTGTTTTTT
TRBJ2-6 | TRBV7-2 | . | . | CASSASLGANVLTF | TGTGCCAGCAGCGCCTCCCTTGGGGCCAATGTCCTGACTTTC
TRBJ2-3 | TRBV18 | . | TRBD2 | CASSPNTGGSTDTQYF | TGTGCCAGCTCACCTAACACGGGGGGAAGCACAGATACGCAGTATTTT
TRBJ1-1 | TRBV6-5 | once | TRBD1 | CASSLDRVNTEAFF | TGTGCCAGCAGCCTGGACAGGGTGAACACTGAAGCTTTCTTT
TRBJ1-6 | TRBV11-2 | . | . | CASSSRPGDSPLHF | TGTGCCAGCAGCTCTCGACCGGGAGATTCACCCCTCCACTTT
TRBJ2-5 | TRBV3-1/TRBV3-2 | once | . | CASSQRDGGIETQYF | TGTGCCAGCAGCCAGCGAGATGGTGGTATTGAGACCCAGTACTTC
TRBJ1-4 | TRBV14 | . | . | CASSQVGTWKKLFF | TGTGCCAGCAGCCAAGTAGGAACCTGGAAAAAACTGTTTTTT
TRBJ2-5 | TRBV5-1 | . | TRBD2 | CASSLAGLGTQETQYF | TGCGCCAGCAGCTTGGCGGGACTAGGGACCCAAGAGACCCAGTACTTC
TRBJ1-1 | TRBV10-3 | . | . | CATRLSQNTEAFF | TGTGCCACTCGGCTATCGCAGAACACTGAAGCTTTCTTT
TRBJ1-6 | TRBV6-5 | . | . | CASSTGGGSPLHF | TGTGCCAGCAGTACTGGGGGGGGATCACCCCTCCACTTT
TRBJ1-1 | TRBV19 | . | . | CASSQGGTEAFF | TGTGCCAGTAGTCAGGGAGGAACTGAAGCTTTCTTT
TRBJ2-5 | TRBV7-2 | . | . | CASSPIQGTQETQYF | TGTGCCAGCAGCCCCATTCAGGGGACCCAAGAGACCCAGTACTTC
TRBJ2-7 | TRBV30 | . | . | CAWVLGGPGEQYF | TGTGCCTGGGTCCTCGGGGGGCCAGGCGAGCAGTACTTC
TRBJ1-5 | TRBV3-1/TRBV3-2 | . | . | CASSQALGRHNQPQHF | TGTGCCAGCAGCCAAGCCCTTGGACGGCACAATCAGCCCCAGCATTTT
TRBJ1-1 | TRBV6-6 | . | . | CASSYLSAGSNTEAFF | TGTGCCAGCAGTTACTTGTCTGCAGGGTCGAACACTGAAGCTTTCTTT
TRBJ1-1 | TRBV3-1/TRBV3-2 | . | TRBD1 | CASSLGQMMNTEAFF | TGTGCCAGCAGCCTGGGACAGATGATGAACACTGAAGCTTTCTTT
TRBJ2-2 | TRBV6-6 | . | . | CASTLARATGELFF | TGTGCCAGCACCCTAGCCAGGGCCACCGGGGAGCTGTTTTTT
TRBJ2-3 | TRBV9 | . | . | CASSVGGPSTDTQYF | TGTGCCAGCAGCGTAGGGGGGCCTAGCACAGATACGCAGTATTTT
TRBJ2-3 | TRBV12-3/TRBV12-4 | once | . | CASSFPGKDEYF | TGTGCCAGCAGTTTCCCGGGCAAAGATGAGTATTTT
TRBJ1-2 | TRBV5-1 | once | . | CASSPGPLGYGYTF | TGCGCCAGCAGCCCCGGGCCACTTGGCTATGGCTACACCTTC
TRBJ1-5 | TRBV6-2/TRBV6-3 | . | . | CASSYYRAGQPQHF | TGTGCCAGCAGTTACTACAGGGCGGGCCAGCCCCAGCATTTT
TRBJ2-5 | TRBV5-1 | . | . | CASSLASTGETQYF | TGCGCCAGCAGCTTGGCCAGTACAGGAGAGACCCAGTACTTC
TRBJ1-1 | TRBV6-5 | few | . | CASSPSAGGEAFF | TGTGCCAGCTCCCCCTCCGCCGGCGGCGAAGCTTTCTTT
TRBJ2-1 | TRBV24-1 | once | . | CATSDPRPKYNEQFF | TGTGCCACCTCGGATCCTCGACCAAAATACAATGAGCAGTTCTTC
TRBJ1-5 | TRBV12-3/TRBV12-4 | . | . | CASSFHPEPQHF | TGTGCCAGCAGCTTCCACCCAGAGCCCCAGCATTTT
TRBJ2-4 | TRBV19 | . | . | CASSTPTGGRNIQYF | TGTGCCAGTAGTACTCCCACCGGGGGCAGGAACATTCAGTACTTC
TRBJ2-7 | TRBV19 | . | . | CASSMGYSPYEQYF | TGTGCCAGTAGTATGGGGTACAGTCCCTACGAGCAGTACTTC
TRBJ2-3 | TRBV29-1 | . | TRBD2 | CSASTSGSTDTQYF | TGCAGCGCGTCCACTAGCGGAAGCACAGATACGCAGTATTTT
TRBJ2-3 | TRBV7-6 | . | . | CASSLGWGSTTDTQYF | TGTGCCAGCAGCTTAGGGTGGGGTTCTACCACAGATACGCAGTATTTT
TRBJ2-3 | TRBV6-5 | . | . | CASTGSSTDTQYF | TGTGCCAGCACCGGTTCTAGCACAGATACGCAGTATTTT